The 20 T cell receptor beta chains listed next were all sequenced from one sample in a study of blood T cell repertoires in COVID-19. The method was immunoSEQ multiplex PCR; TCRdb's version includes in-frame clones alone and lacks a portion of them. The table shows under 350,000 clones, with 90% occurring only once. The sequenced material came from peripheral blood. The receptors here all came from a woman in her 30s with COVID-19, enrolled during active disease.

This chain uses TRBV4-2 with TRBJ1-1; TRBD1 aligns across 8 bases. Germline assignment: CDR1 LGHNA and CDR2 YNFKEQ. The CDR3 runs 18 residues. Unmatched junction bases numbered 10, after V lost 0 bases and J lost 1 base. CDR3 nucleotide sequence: TGTGCCAGCAGCCAAGATCCACCGACAGGGGCCGCGAACACTGAAGCTTTCTTT. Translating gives CASSQDPPTGAANTEAFF.

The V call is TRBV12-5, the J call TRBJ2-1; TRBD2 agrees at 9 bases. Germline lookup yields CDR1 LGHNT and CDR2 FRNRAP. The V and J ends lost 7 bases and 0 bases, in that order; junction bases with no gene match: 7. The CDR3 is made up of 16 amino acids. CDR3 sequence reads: CASAPRGGYSYNEQFF. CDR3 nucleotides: TGTGCTAGTGCCCCGCGGGGGGGCTACTCCTACAATGAGCAGTTCTTC.

DNA of the CDR3: TGTGCCAGCTCACCCGGACAGATGAACGAGCAGTACTTC. The encoded protein is CASSPGQMNEQYF. The chain is built from TRBV18 and TRBJ2-7; D is possibly TRBD1 (6 bases). The CDR3 totals 13 residues. Germline values: CDR1 KGHSH, CDR2 LQKENI. The V and J ends lost 3 bases and 5 bases respectively, with 11 bases between them. Together with reference TRBV18 and TRBJ2-7, the CDR3 gives the full variable domain: NAGVMQNPRHLVRRRGQEARLRCSPMKGHSHVYWYRQLPEEGLKFMVYLQKENIIDESGMPKERFSAEFPKEGPSILRIQQVVRGDSAAYFCASSPGQMNEQYFGPGTRLTVT.

The CDR3 sequence is CASSAGSGDYGYTF. CDR3 in DNA: TGTGCCAGCAGCGCGGGCAGCGGGGACTATGGCTACACCTTC. The chain couples TRBV2 to TRBJ1-2; D not resolved. This CDR3 region has 14 residues. CDR1 and CDR2 from the germline V gene are SNHLY and FYNNEI. The ends were cut back, 6 bases at V and 3 bases at J, with 14 bases in the middle.

This CDR3 is CASSQDRGPGELFF. CDR3 bases: TGCGCCAGCAGCCAAGACAGGGGGCCCGGGGAGCTGTTTTTT. This chain joins TRBV4-3 and TRBJ2-2; 8 nucleotides agree with TRBD1. CDR1 LGHNA and CDR2 YSLEER come from the germline V gene. The CDR3 is 14 residues long. V dropped 0 bases and J dropped 6; count of bases not matched to a gene: 0.

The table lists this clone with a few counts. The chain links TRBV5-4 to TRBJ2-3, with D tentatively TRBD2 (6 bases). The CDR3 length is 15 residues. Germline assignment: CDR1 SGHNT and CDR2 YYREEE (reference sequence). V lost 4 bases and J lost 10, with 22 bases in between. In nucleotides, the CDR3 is TGTGCCAGCAGCGCACCCGGTCTCGGAGGGGCAGCGCAGTATTTT. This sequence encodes CASSAPGLGGAAQYF.

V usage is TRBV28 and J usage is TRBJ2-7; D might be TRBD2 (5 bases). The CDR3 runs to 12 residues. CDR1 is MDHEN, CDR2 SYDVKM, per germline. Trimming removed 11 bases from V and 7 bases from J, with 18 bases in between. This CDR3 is CAGQTGSREQYF. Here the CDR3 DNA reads TGTGCCGGGCAAACGGGGTCGAGGGAGCAGTACTTC.

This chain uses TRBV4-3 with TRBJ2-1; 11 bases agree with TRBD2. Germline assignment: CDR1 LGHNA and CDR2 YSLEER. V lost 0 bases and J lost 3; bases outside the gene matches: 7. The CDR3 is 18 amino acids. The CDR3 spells CASSQDLTSGKGYNEQFF. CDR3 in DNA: TGCGCCAGCAGCCAAGATCTGACTAGCGGGAAAGGCTACAATGAGCAGTTCTTC.

CDR3 DNA sequence: TGCGCCAGCAGCCAAGAGAGGGCAGGAGGCCGCTACGAGCAGTACTTC. It yields the protein CASSQERAGGRYEQYF. The chain couples TRBV4-1 to TRBJ2-7; a weak D match, TRBD2 (5 bases). The CDR3 spans 16 residues. Germline-derived CDR1 and CDR2 are MGHRA and YSYEKL. The V gene lost 0 bases and the J gene lost 3 bases, with 15 bases spanning the gap.

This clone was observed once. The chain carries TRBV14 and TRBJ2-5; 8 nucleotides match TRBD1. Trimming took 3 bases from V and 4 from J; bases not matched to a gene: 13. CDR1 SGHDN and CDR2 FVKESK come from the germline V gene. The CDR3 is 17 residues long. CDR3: CASSQDNPWTGRETQYF. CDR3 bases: TGTGCCAGCAGCCAGGATAACCCGTGGACAGGGAGAGAGACCCAGTACTTC. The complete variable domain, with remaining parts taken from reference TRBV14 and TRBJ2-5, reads EAGVTQFPSHSVIEKGQTVTLRCDPISGHDNLYWYRRVMGKEIKFLLHFVKESKQDESGMPNNRFLAERTGGTYSTLKVQPAELEDSGVYFCASSQDNPWTGRETQYFGPGTRLLVL.

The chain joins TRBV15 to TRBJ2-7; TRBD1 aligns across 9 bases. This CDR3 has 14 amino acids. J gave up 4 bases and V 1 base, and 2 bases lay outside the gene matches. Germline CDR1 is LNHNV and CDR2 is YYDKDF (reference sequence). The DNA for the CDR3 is TGTGCCACCAGCAGAGGCGGACAGGGGTACGAGCAGTACTTC. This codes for CATSRGGQGYEQYF. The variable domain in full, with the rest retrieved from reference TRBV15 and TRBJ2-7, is DAMVIQNPRYQVTQFGKPVTLSCSQTLNHNVMYWYQQKSSQAPKLLFHYYDKDFNNEADTPDNFQSRRPNTSFCFLDIRSPGLGDTAMYLCATSRGGQGYEQYFGPGTRLTVT.

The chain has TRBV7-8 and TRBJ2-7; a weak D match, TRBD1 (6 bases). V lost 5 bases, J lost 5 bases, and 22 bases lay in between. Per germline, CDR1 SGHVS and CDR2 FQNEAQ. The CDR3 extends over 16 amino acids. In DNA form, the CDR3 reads TGTGCCAGCAGCCCTAGAGATCAGGGGCTGAACGACGAGCAGTACTTC. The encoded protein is CASSPRDQGLNDEQYF. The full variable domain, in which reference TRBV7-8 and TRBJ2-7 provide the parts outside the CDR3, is GAGVSQSPRYKVAKRGQDVALRCDPISGHVSLFWYQQALGQGPEFLTYFQNEAQLDKSGLPSDRFFAERPEGSVSTLKIQRTQQEDSAVYLCASSPRDQGLNDEQYFGPGTRLTVT.

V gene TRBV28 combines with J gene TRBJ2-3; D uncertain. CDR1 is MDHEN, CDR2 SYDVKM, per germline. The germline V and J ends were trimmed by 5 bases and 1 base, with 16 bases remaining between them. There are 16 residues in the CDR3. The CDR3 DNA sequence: TGTGCCAGCAGTGTTCTAGTACCTCTTGGCACAGATACGCAGTATTTT. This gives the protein CASSVLVPLGTDTQYF.

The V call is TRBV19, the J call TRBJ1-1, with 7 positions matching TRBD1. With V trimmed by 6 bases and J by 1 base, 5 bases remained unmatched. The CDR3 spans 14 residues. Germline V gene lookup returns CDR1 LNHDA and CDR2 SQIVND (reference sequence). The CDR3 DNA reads TGTGCCAGTAGCCCCCGGGACAGGAACACTGAAGCTTTCTTT. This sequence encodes CASSPRDRNTEAFF. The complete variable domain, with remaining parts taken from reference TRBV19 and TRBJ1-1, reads DGGITQSPKYLFRKEGQNVTLSCEQNLNHDAMYWYRQDPGQGLRLIYYSQIVNDFQKGDIAEGYSVSREKKESFPLTVTSAQKNPTAFYLCASSPRDRNTEAFFGQGTRLTVV.

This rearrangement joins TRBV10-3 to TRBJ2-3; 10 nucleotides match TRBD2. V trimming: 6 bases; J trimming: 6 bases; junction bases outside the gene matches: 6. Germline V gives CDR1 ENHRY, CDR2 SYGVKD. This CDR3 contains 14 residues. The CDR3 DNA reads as TGTGCCATCAGGGCGGGACTAGCGCCCGATACGCAGTATTTT. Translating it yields CAIRAGLAPDTQYF.

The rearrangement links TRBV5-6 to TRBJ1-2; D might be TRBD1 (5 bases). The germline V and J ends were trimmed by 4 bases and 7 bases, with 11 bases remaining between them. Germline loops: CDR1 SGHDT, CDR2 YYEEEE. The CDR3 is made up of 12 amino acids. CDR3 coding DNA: TGTGCCAGCAGCGAGACCGGGGGTGGCTACACCTTC. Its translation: CASSETGGGYTF.

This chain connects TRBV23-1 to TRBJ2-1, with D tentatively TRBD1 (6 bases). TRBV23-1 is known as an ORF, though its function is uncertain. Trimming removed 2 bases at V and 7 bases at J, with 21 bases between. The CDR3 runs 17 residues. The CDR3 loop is CASSQGSSRQVENEQFF. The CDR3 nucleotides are TGCGCCAGCAGTCAAGGGAGCAGTCGACAGGTTGAAAATGAGCAGTTCTTC.

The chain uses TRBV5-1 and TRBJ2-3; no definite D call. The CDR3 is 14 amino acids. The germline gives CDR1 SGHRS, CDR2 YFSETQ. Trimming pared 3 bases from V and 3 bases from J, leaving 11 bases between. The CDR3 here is CASSYWSTTDTQYF. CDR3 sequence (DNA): TGCGCCAGCAGCTACTGGAGTACAACAGATACGCAGTATTTT.

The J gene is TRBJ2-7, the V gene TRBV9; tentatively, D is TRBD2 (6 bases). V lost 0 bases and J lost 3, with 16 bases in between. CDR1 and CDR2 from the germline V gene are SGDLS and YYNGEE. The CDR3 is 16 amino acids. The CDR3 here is CASSVASGGLIYEQYF. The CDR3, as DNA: TGTGCCAGCAGCGTAGCTTCCGGGGGACTGATCTACGAGCAGTACTTC.

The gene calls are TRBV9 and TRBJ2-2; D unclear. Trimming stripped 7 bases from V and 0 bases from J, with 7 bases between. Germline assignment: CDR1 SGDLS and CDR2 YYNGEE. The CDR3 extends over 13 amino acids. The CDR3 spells CASEPPNTGELFF. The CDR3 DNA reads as TGTGCCAGCGAGCCACCGAACACCGGGGAGCTGTTTTTT.